The clone carrying this TCR beta chain has ten or more counts. Its antigen is undetermined. CDR1 is SQVTM and CDR2 is ANQGSEA in the germline V gene. V was pared by 6 bases and J by 1 base, with 5 bases of the junction left unmatched. This CDR3 region has 14 residues. The data were taken from a study of T cells in Graves' hyperthyroidism and ophthalmopathy. At the level of the study: Peripheral blood sampling occurred at initial diagnosis, before any treatment.

Clinical symptoms, serum thyroxine and TRAb, thyroid ultrasound and orbital computed tomography were used for the diagnoses. Isolation of PBMCs was performed on around 9.3 ml fresh peripheral blood. Authors of the study amplified TCR beta CDR3 regions from RNA transcripts. Researchers ran a first-round RT-PCR on the TCR CDR3 using the HTBI primer set. TCRdb independently ran MiXCR on the multiplex PCR reads; one entry per CDR3 protein. The data contain roughly 110,000 distinct CDR3 sequences, roughly 15% of them singletons. Regarding the study as a whole: Using 13 V-J features, a model discriminated ophthalmopathy from stable hyperthyroidism.

What was sequenced was blood. This sequence joins TRBV29-1 and TRBJ2-3; 9 positions match TRBD2. The sequence derives from a woman aged 45-65 years with Graves' hyperthyroidism. This CDR3 is CSVGLAIRTDTQYF. The CDR3 bases are TGCAGCGTGGGACTAGCAATCCGCACAGATACGCAGTATTTT.